The 4 T cell receptor beta chains below come from one sample, sequenced in a study of chemoradiotherapy in HPV16-positive cancers. Sequencing was performed with immunoSEQ multiplex PCR; in TCRdb, only in-frame clones are kept and a portion is missing. The sample includes about 7,900 clones, about 84% seen only once; the top ten take 1.9%. This material was obtained from a patient who underwent chemoradiotherapy. These receptor sequences come from a human donor with HPV-associated anogenital cancer.

This clone was counted only a few times. V gene TRBV11-2 combines with J gene TRBJ2-2, with a tentative D call TRBD2 (5 bases). This CDR3 contains 12 residues. Germline CDR1 reads SGHAT; CDR2 reads FQNNGV. Between the trimmed V and J ends, which lost 3 bases and 6 bases, there was a span of 5 bases. CDR3 in amino acids: CASSFGAGELFF. The CDR3 nucleotides read TGTGCCAGCAGCTTCGGGGCCGGGGAGCTGTTTTTT.

This sequence joins TRBV7-9 and TRBJ2-7; 12 positions match TRBD2. The V and J ends lost 0 bases and 4 bases, in that order; junction bases with no gene match: 10. This CDR3 has 18 residues. Germline V lookup: CDR1 SEHNR, CDR2 FQNEAQ (reference sequence). The DNA for the CDR3 is TGTGCCAGCAGCTTAGCCAGGGGGCTAGGGACTAGCGGGTACGAGCAGTACTTC. Translating it yields CASSLARGLGTSGYEQYF.

The gene calls are TRBV30 and TRBJ1-3; D perhaps matches TRBD1 (5 bases). The CDR3 is 14 residues long. Trimming took off 3 bases at V and 5 bases at J, with 14 bases between the two ends. CDR1 and CDR2 from the germline V gene are GTSNPN and SVGIG (reference sequence). The CDR3 nucleotides are TGTGCCTGGAGCCCCGGGGCGTTTAGAAACACCATATATTTT. Amino acid sequence: CAWSPGAFRNTIYF.

The chain joins TRBV19 to TRBJ1-2; D might be TRBD1 (5 bases). V was trimmed by 11 bases and J by 5 bases, leaving 15 bases between them. The CDR3 extends over 12 amino acids. Germline V gene lookup returns CDR1 LNHDA and CDR2 SQIVND (reference sequence). The CDR3, as DNA: TGTGCCGGCAGGGATCTTAGATATGGCTACACCTTC. It specifies CAGRDLRYGYTF.